What follows is one T cell receptor (beta chain) and its context. The antigen remains unidentified. The PCR was carried out with 60 Vbeta primers and 13 Jbeta primers. The repertoire was sequenced with immunoSEQ multiplex PCR; TCRdb's copy has only in-frame clones and lacks some. The top ten clones hold around 0.97% of a sample with roughly 170,000 clones, around 82% of them seen once. This sample is drawn from a study of cytomegalovirus exposure and HLA in healthy donors. Study-level points and caveats: DRB1 showed the most TCR associations and HLA-C the fewest in a later analysis, as rates varied by HLA locus.

Healthy bone marrow donors made up the cohort. The junction had 8 bases not matched to a gene; V was cut back by 5 bases and J by 8 bases. The CDR3 is 14 residues long. Germline CDR1 is SGHRS and CDR2 is YFSETQ. This sequence originates from a man under 40 in good health and CMV-seronegative. The rearrangement links TRBV5-1 to TRBJ2-4; TRBD1 agrees at 9 bases. Sequencing was performed on PBMCs. The CDR3 spells CASRKGQGGDIQYF. Written as DNA, the CDR3 is TGCGCCAGCAGAAAGGGACAGGGAGGGGACATTCAGTACTTC.